Listed below are T cell receptor beta chains from one sample, sequenced in a study of CD8+CD57+ T cells in acquired aplastic anemia. In TCRdb, the reads were re-called with MiXCR into one record per CDR3 protein. Found here are about 190,000 distinct CDR3 sequences, 48% of them singletons; the top ten hold approximately 9.4%. The sequenced sample was sorted CD4+, CD8+, or CD8+CD57+ T cells (not recorded which) from PBMCs. The receptors originated from a human donor with aplastic anemia. CDR3s include the opening cysteine and the closing phenylalanine or tryptophan. The D gene is left open where the match is weak. Clone size, where shown, is once, few, many, or a class for clones that have expanded.

j_gene: TRBJ1-2
abundance: .
d_gene: .
v_gene: TRBV10-1
CDR3aa: CASSEFRNGYTF
CDR3nt: TGCGCCAGCAGTGAGTTCCGTAATGGCTACACCTTC

j_gene: TRBJ1-4
abundance: .
d_gene: .
v_gene: TRBV19
CDR3aa: CASVTGSAIEKLFF
CDR3nt: TGTGCCAGTGTCACAGGTTCTGCCATTGAAAAACTGTTTTTT

j_gene: TRBJ1-2
abundance: .
d_gene: .
v_gene: TRBV2
CDR3aa: CASSVTGGGDGYTF
CDR3nt: TGTGCCAGCAGTGTAACTGGGGGGGGCGATGGCTACACCTTC

j_gene: TRBJ2-1
abundance: .
d_gene: .
v_gene: TRBV10-2
CDR3aa: CASSEEGDNEQFF
CDR3nt: TGCGCCAGCAGTGAGGAGGGGGACAATGAGCAGTTCTTC

j_gene: TRBJ2-1
abundance: many
d_gene: TRBD2
v_gene: TRBV12-3/TRBV12-4
CDR3aa: CASSFGSGSHNEQFF
CDR3nt: TGTGCCAGCAGTTTCGGTAGCGGGAGCCACAATGAGCAGTTCTTC

j_gene: TRBJ1-6
abundance: .
d_gene: TRBD1
v_gene: TRBV7-6
CDR3aa: CASSSGTGYNSPLHF
CDR3nt: TGTGCCAGCAGCTCGGGGACAGGGTATAATTCACCCCTCCACTTT

j_gene: TRBJ1-1
abundance: .
d_gene: .
v_gene: TRBV7-2
CDR3aa: CASSSLWGYTEAFF
CDR3nt: TGTGCCAGCAGCTCCCTATGGGGCTACACTGAAGCTTTCTTT

j_gene: TRBJ1-3
abundance: many
d_gene: .
v_gene: TRBV7-9
CDR3aa: CASSLPPGSSGNTIYF
CDR3nt: TGTGCCAGCAGCTTACCCCCGGGAAGCTCTGGAAACACCATATATTTT

j_gene: TRBJ1-5
abundance: few
d_gene: .
v_gene: TRBV6-1
CDR3aa: CASRPPGTSISNQPQHF
CDR3nt: TGTGCCAGCAGACCTCCCGGGACCTCAATTAGCAATCAGCCCCAGCATTTT

j_gene: TRBJ2-7
abundance: .
d_gene: TRBD2
v_gene: TRBV15
CDR3aa: CATSRRTSSYEQYF
CDR3nt: TGTGCCACCAGCCGCAGGACTAGCTCCTACGAGCAGTACTTC

j_gene: TRBJ2-7
abundance: .
d_gene: .
v_gene: TRBV7-2
CDR3aa: CASSLVGRAHEQYF
CDR3nt: TGTGCCAGCAGCTTAGTCGGCAGGGCCCACGAGCAGTACTTC